What follows are 32 T cell receptor beta chains derived from one specimen sequenced in a study of cytomegalovirus exposure and HLA in healthy donors. Only in-frame clones appear in the TCRdb table, and some are missing; sequencing was by immunoSEQ multiplex PCR. The table includes a few hundred thousand clones, just over 85% detected once. The sample was PBMCs. Receptors originate from a woman aged 18-30 years in good health and CMV-seronegative.

This clone was picked up one time. This sequence joins TRBV6-5 and TRBJ2-2, with 9 bases aligning to TRBD2. Germline CDR1 MNHEY, CDR2 SVGAGI. With V trimmed by 3 bases and J by 4 bases, 3 bases remained unmatched. This CDR3 region has 15 residues. This CDR3 is CASSYSGSGTGELFF. The DNA of the CDR3 is TGTGCCAGCAGTTATAGCGGGAGTGGCACCGGGGAGCTGTTTTTT.

The V gene is TRBV20-1, the J gene TRBJ1-1, with TRBD1 as a possible D gene (5 bases). There are 11 residues in the CDR3. The V end lost 5 bases, the J end lost 5 bases, and 9 bases lay between the germline ends. In germline, CDR1 is DFQATT, CDR2 SNEGSKA (reference sequence). CDR3 sequence reads: CSARGETEAFF. Here the CDR3 DNA reads TGCAGTGCTCGGGGGGAGACTGAAGCTTTCTTT.

A remark on this clone: One end of the junction varies from germline; a read error may be responsible. The sample carries other DNA sequences with the same CDR3. The chain is built from TRBV18 and TRBJ1-4; 10 nucleotides align to TRBD1. Germline V gene sequence: CDR1 KGHSH, CDR2 LQKENI. This CDR3 is 15 amino acids long. The CDR3 nucleotides are TGTGCCAGCTCTCCACCGGGACAGGGGAATGAAAAACTGTTTTTT. This translates into CASSPPGQGNEKLFF.

For the CDR3, the DNA is TGTGCCAGCAGCCCCCTTGGCCCCAACTATGGCTACACCTTC. Translated, it gives CASSPLGPNYGYTF. The chain has TRBV5-6 and TRBJ1-2; D is unresolved. This CDR3 has 14 residues. Trimming pared 4 bases from V and 2 bases from J, leaving 12 bases between. Looked up from germline, CDR1 is SGHDT and CDR2 is YYEEEE.

V is TRBV30 and J is TRBJ2-7; D perhaps matches TRBD2 (6 bases). The length of the CDR3 is 12 residues. The germline CDR1 and CDR2 sequences are GTSNPN and SVGIG (reference sequence). Trimming took 1 base from V and 8 from J, leaving 12 bases between them. As DNA, the CDR3 is TGTGCCTGGAGTGGTATAGGCGGGAAGCAGTACTTC. Translation gives CAWSGIGGKQYF.

The V call is TRBV9, the J call TRBJ1-1; tentative D call: TRBD1 (6 bases). CDR3 length: 14 amino acids. The V gene lost 4 bases and the J gene lost 1 base, with 11 bases spanning the gap. Germline CDR1 is SGDLS and CDR2 is YYNGEE. The CDR3 coding sequence is TGTGCCAGCAGCCCCAGGACAGCGAACACTGAAGCTTTCTTT. Its protein is CASSPRTANTEAFF. Based on the CDR3 plus reference TRBV9 and TRBJ1-1, the full variable domain is DSGVTQTPKHLITATGQRVTLRCSPRSGDLSVYWYQQSLDQGLQFLIQYYNGEERAKGNILERFSAQQFPDLHSELNLSSLELGDSALYFCASSPRTANTEAFFGQGTRLTVV.

The chain carries TRBV7-3 and TRBJ2-1; 7 nucleotides match TRBD1. Germline V lookup: CDR1 SGHTA, CDR2 FQGTGA. The ends lost 5 bases at V and 7 bases at J; junction bases unmatched: 5. CDR3 size: 13 residues. CDR3 loop: CASSPMDRNEQFF. The CDR3 region has the DNA TGTGCCAGCAGCCCCATGGACAGGAATGAGCAGTTCTTC.

V usage is TRBV28 and J usage is TRBJ2-7; a possible D gene is TRBD1 (6 bases). V was pared by 5 bases and J by 6 bases, with 23 bases between. Germline CDR1 and CDR2: MDHEN and SYDVKM. The length of the CDR3 is 16 residues. CDR3 sequence: CASSLYRVELVSEQYF. The CDR3 DNA reads TGTGCCAGCAGTCTCTACAGGGTTGAGTTAGTTTCCGAGCAGTACTTC.

V gene TRBV25-1 combines with J gene TRBJ2-7, with D perhaps matching TRBD2 (6 bases). V dropped 6 bases and J dropped 7 bases, with 16 bases sitting between them. Germline assignment: CDR1 MGHDK and CDR2 SYGVNS. The CDR3 is 13 residues long. The CDR3 sequence is CASSLPGVREQYF. As DNA, the CDR3 is TGTGCCAGCAGCCTACCGGGGGTGAGGGAGCAGTACTTC.

This chain uses TRBV2 with TRBJ1-2; D is perhaps TRBD1 (6 bases). The V end lost 6 bases, the J end lost 3 bases, and 14 bases lay between the germline ends. The CDR3 runs 14 residues. In germline, CDR1 is SNHLY, CDR2 FYNNEI. The CDR3 sequence: CASREVGADYGYTF. CDR3 sequence (DNA): TGTGCCAGCAGGGAGGTGGGGGCGGACTATGGCTACACCTTC.

The CDR3 here is CASSLKRGTYNEQFF. Here the CDR3 DNA reads TGTGCCAGCAGCTTAAAGCGGGGGACCTACAATGAGCAGTTCTTC. The chain recombines TRBV5-4 with TRBJ2-1; 8 nucleotides line up with TRBD2. CDR3 length equals 15 residues. CDR1 is SGHNT, CDR2 YYREEE, per germline (reference sequence). V shed 2 bases and J 2 bases; nucleotides not matched to a gene: 3. The full variable domain, rest sourced from reference TRBV5-4 and TRBJ2-1, is ETGVTQSPTHLIKTRGQQVTLRCSSQSGHNTVSWYQQALGQGPQFIFQYYREEENGRGNFPPRFSGLQFPNYSSELNVNALELDDSALYLCASSLKRGTYNEQFFGPGTRLTVL.

The CDR3 nucleotides read TGTGCCAGCAGCCCGGACTGGACAGGGGGCACTGAAGCTTTCTTT. Residues: CASSPDWTGGTEAFF. V usage is TRBV4-2 and J usage is TRBJ1-1; TRBD1 matches 10 bases. The CDR3 length is 15 residues. Germline loops: CDR1 LGHNA, CDR2 YNFKEQ. V was pared by 4 bases and J by 4 bases, with 6 bases of the junction left unmatched.

V and J are TRBV29-1 and TRBJ1-1, with no clear D. Germline V CDR1 and CDR2: SQVTM, ANQGSEA. V lost 7 bases, J lost 6 bases, and 15 bases lay in between. The CDR3 has 12 amino acids. CDR3 amino acids: CSAAPGWAEAFF. CDR3 in DNA: TGCAGCGCGGCCCCAGGATGGGCTGAAGCTTTCTTT.

This rearrangement joins TRBV11-1 to TRBJ1-4; no clear D gene. CDR1 is SGHAT and CDR2 is FQDESV in the germline V gene (reference sequence). Between the trimmed V and J ends, which lost 6 bases and 5 bases, there was a span of 10 bases. The CDR3 runs to 13 residues. CDR3 coding DNA: TGTGCCAGCAGGAGGGCCCTAAATGAAAAACTGTTTTTT. This codes for CASRRALNEKLFF.

J is TRBJ2-7 and V is TRBV7-3, with TRBD2 identical over 9 bases. J was trimmed by 6 bases and V by 0 bases; bases with no gene match: 9. Germline-derived CDR1 and CDR2 are SGHTA and FQGTGA. CDR3 size: 16 residues. Here the CDR3 DNA reads TGTGCCAGCAGCTTAACGGGTAGCGGGAGAGGGAGCGAGCAGTACTTC. Its translation: CASSLTGSGRGSEQYF.

The chain recombines TRBV6-5 with TRBJ2-7, with 9 bases lining up with TRBD1. CDR1 is MNHEY and CDR2 is SVGAGI in the germline V gene. J was trimmed by 3 bases and V by 5 bases; bases with no gene match: 8. The CDR3 is made up of 15 amino acids. The CDR3 coding sequence is TGTGCCAGCAGTAACGGACAGGGGTCCCTCTACGAGCAGTACTTC. Translation gives CASSNGQGSLYEQYF.

This chain links TRBV10-3 with TRBJ1-5, with 11 bases identical to TRBD1. CDR3 size: 17 residues. The ends lost 10 bases at V and 1 base at J; junction bases unmatched: 12. The germline CDR1 and CDR2 sequences are ENHRY and SYGVKD. The DNA for the CDR3 is TGTGCCACCCAGCTAGGGACAGGGGGAGGGAGCAATCAGCCCCAGCATTTT. Translated, it gives CATQLGTGGGSNQPQHF.

The chain combines TRBV10-3 with TRBJ1-1; TRBD1 agrees at 10 bases. Germline CDR1 reads ENHRY; CDR2 reads SYGVKD. V was clipped by 3 bases and J by 7 bases; unmatched bases: 8. CDR3 size: 15 residues. CDR3 amino acids: CAISDRDRGTSEAFF. The CDR3 region has the DNA TGTGCCATCAGTGACAGGGACAGGGGAACTAGTGAAGCTTTCTTT.

Regarding this clone: The sample carries other DNA sequences with the same CDR3. The V gene is TRBV27, the J gene TRBJ2-7; a weak D match, TRBD2 (5 bases). The length of the CDR3 is 14 residues. Germline V CDR1 and CDR2: MNHEY, SMNVEV (reference sequence). Trimming left V 3 bases short and J 0 bases short, with 9 bases between. This CDR3 is CASSLSRDSYEQYF. In DNA form, the CDR3 reads TGTGCCAGCAGTTTGTCCCGGGACTCCTACGAGCAGTACTTC.

In its sample, this clone was seen a few times. V gene TRBV28 combines with J gene TRBJ1-5, with D hard to call. Germline loops: CDR1 MDHEN, CDR2 SYDVKM. Trimming removed 5 bases from V and 2 bases from J, with 10 bases in between. CDR3 size: 14 residues. CDR3 DNA sequence: TGTGCCAGCAGTCTCCAAATAGGCAATCAGCCCCAGCATTTT. Translating it yields CASSLQIGNQPQHF. Complete variable domain (other parts from reference TRBV28 and TRBJ1-5): DVKVTQSSRYLVKRTGEKVFLECVQDMDHENMFWYRQDPGLGLRLIYFSYDVKMKEKGDIPEGYSVSREKKERFSLILESASTNQTSMYLCASSLQIGNQPQHFGDGTRLSIL.

The genes are TRBV27 and TRBJ2-3; the D gene is possibly TRBD1 (5 bases). Trimming stripped 7 bases from V and 6 bases from J, with 17 bases between. The CDR3 is 14 residues long. Germline assignment: CDR1 MNHEY and CDR2 SMNVEV (reference sequence). DNA for the CDR3: TGTGCCAGCACCTACGAAGGGGTTCAGGATACGCAGTATTTT. Encoded protein: CASTYEGVQDTQYF.

The rearrangement joins TRBV5-3 to TRBJ2-6; D gene uncertain. TRBV5-3 is noted as an ORF with a role that remains uncertain. The CDR3 sequence is 16 residues long. V gave up 1 base and J gave up 1 base, with 9 bases separating them. For the CDR3, the DNA is TGTGCCAGAAGCTTGTCGAAGGAGTCTGGGGCCAACGTCCTGACTTTC. Its protein is CARSLSKESGANVLTF.

The chain has TRBV6-1 and TRBJ2-7; the D gene is possibly TRBD2 (5 bases). Trimming took off 0 bases at V and 6 bases at J, with 18 bases between the two ends. Germline V CDR1 and CDR2: MNHNS, SASEGT. This CDR3 is built from 16 residues. CDR3 in DNA: TGTGCCAGCAGTGAAGCGCCGCGGGCCCCAAGGAGCGAGCAGTACTTC. Amino acids: CASSEAPRAPRSEQYF.

J is TRBJ2-7 and V is TRBV7-2; 9 positions match TRBD1. The CDR3 consists of 14 residues. Germline V gene lookup returns CDR1 SGHTA and CDR2 FQGNSA. J gave up 2 bases and V 5 bases, and 4 bases lay outside the gene matches. CDR3 nucleotides: TGTGCCAGCAGCCTGACAGGGGGAGCCTACGAGCAGTACTTC. Translation: CASSLTGGAYEQYF.

This clone was observed a single time. The J gene is TRBJ2-7, the V gene TRBV11-2; 9 nucleotides match TRBD2. Germline values: CDR1 SGHAT, CDR2 FQNNGV. This CDR3 contains 15 residues. With V trimmed by 1 base and J by 9 bases, 10 bases remained unmatched. CDR3 bases: TGTGCCAGCAGCTTAGTGGGCGGGAGGGGAGTCGGGCAGTACTTC. Amino acids: CASSLVGGRGVGQYF. The full variable domain, completed using reference TRBV11-2 and TRBJ2-7, is EAGVAQSPRYKIIEKRQSVAFWCNPISGHATLYWYQQILGQGPKLLIQFQNNGVVDDSQLPKDRFSAERLKGVDSTLKIQPAKLEDSAVYLCASSLVGGRGVGQYFGPGTRLTVT.

This clone was seen a handful of times. The chain carries TRBV19 and TRBJ1-5; TRBD1 is a possible D gene (6 bases). There are 11 residues in the CDR3. Germline CDR1 is LNHDA and CDR2 is SQIVND (reference sequence). The V end lost 5 bases, the J end lost 7 bases, and 6 bases lay between the germline ends. The DNA of the CDR3 is TGTGCCAGTAGTCAGGGGCAGCCCCAGCATTTT. Protein sequence: CASSQGQPQHF.

The chain joins TRBV19 to TRBJ1-5, with 8 bases that match TRBD1. Germline CDR1 is LNHDA and CDR2 is SQIVND (reference sequence). J lost 1 base, V lost 5 bases, and 4 bases had no gene match. This CDR3 region has 15 residues. The chain's CDR3 is CASSPDRESNQPQHF. As DNA, the CDR3 is TGTGCCAGTAGTCCGGACAGGGAAAGCAATCAGCCCCAGCATTTT.

The chain couples TRBV27 to TRBJ2-5; weak D call: TRBD1 (5 bases). The V gene lost 0 bases and the J gene lost 4 bases, with 12 bases spanning the gap. The CDR3 sequence is 15 residues long. From germline, CDR1 is MNHEY and CDR2 SMNVEV (reference sequence). DNA for the CDR3: TGTGCCAGCAGTTTATCGCGGCAGGGTAGAGAGACCCAGTACTTC. It is translated as CASSLSRQGRETQYF.

The chain couples TRBV28 to TRBJ1-2; 9 bases line up with TRBD1. Germline-derived CDR1 and CDR2 are MDHEN and SYDVKM. The V segment lost 2 bases and the J segment 6 bases; nucleotides outside the gene matches: 4. This CDR3 has 14 amino acids. The DNA for the CDR3 is TGTGCCAGCAGTTTACGGACAGGGGAACATGGCTACACCTTC. Amino acid sequence: CASSLRTGEHGYTF.

The V gene is TRBV10-3, the J gene TRBJ1-4; TRBD1 might be the D (6 bases). CDR1 is ENHRY and CDR2 is SYGVKD in the germline V gene. V shed 4 bases and J shed 5 bases, with 11 bases lying between them. The CDR3 extends over 14 amino acids. The CDR3 protein is CAISGGQGNEKLFF. In DNA, the CDR3 is TGTGCCATCAGTGGTGGGCAGGGGAATGAAAAACTGTTTTTT.

The chain is built from TRBV6-5 and TRBJ2-1; 8 bases agree with TRBD2. In germline, CDR1 is MNHEY, CDR2 SVGAGI. CDR3 length equals 15 residues. Losses at the gene ends were 2 bases for V and 7 bases for J; bases not matched to a gene: 7. The CDR3 DNA reads as TGTGCCAGCAGTTACACTAGCGGTAGCGGGAATGAGCAGTTCTTC. It encodes CASSYTSGSGNEQFF.

The chain combines TRBV30 with TRBJ1-1; D possibly corresponds to TRBD1 (6 bases). The V gene lost 2 bases and the J gene lost 7 bases, with 14 bases spanning the gap. Germline V gene sequence: CDR1 GTSNPN, CDR2 SVGIG (reference sequence). The CDR3 consists of 13 residues. CDR3 region: CAWSFRTDSEAFF. DNA for the CDR3: TGTGCCTGGAGTTTCCGGACAGATAGTGAAGCTTTCTTT.